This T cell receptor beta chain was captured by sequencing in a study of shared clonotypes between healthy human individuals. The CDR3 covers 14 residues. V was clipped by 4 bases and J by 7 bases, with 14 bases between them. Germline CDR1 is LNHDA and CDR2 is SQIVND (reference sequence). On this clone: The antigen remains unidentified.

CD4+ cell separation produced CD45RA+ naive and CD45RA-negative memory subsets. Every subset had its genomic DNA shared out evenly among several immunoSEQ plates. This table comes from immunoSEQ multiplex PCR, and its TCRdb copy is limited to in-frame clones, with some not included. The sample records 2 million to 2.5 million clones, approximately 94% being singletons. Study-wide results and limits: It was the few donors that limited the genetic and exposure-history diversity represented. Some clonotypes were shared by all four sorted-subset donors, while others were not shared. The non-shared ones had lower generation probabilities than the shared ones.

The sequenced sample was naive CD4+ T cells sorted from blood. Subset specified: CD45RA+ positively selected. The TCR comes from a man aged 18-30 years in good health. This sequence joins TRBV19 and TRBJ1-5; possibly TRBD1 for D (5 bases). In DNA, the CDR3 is TGTGCCAGTAGTACTACGACCAGGGCCCAGCCCCAGCATTTT. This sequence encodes CASSTTTRAQPQHF.